Listed below are T cell receptor beta chains from one sample, sequenced in a study of human T cells and chemical hapten exposure. One entry per CDR3 protein results from TCRdb running MiXCR on the RACE reads. The top ten hold more than 7% of the sample, which has approximately 34,000 distinct CDR3 sequences, 5.5% to 7.5% seen once. The specimen comprised whole blood, sampled in connection with sensitization to the hapten diphenylcyclopropenone (DPC). These receptor sequences come from a woman aged 25 to 39 with alopecia areata. Some clones in this sample may be carry-over from other donors' samples. The CDR3 runs from the conserved cysteine through the conserved F or W. The size of a clone is reported for some rows only, either as once, few or many, or as a class for expanded clones.

V gene: TRBV6-6; clone size: few; J gene: TRBJ1-5; CDR3 protein: CASSYLDAQHF
V gene: TRBV27; clone size: NA; J gene: TRBJ1-6; CDR3 protein: CASSRRTANNSPLHF
V gene: TRBV29-1; clone size: NA; J gene: TRBJ2-1; CDR3 protein: CSVVAEGGNEQFF
V gene: TRBV12-5; clone size: NA; J gene: TRBJ1-2; CDR3 protein: CASGLVPGGVGANGYTF
V gene: TRBV7-2; clone size: many; J gene: TRBJ1-2; CDR3 protein: CASSLLQRGYGYTF
V gene: TRBV10-3; clone size: many; J gene: TRBJ1-2; CDR3 protein: CAISEDGTFGYTF
V gene: TRBV20-1; clone size: NA; J gene: TRBJ2-7; CDR3 protein: CSARSGQGSAYEQYF
V gene: TRBV6-1; clone size: NA; J gene: TRBJ2-3; CDR3 protein: CASSVVGGLRDTQYF
V gene: TRBV20-1; clone size: NA; J gene: TRBJ1-5; CDR3 protein: CSAVRDSYSNQPQHF
V gene: TRBV9; clone size: many; J gene: TRBJ2-5; CDR3 protein: CASSGTGAQETQYF
V gene: TRBV10-3; clone size: NA; J gene: TRBJ1-1; CDR3 protein: CAISDLNTEAFF
V gene: TRBV7-3; clone size: few; J gene: TRBJ2-5; CDR3 protein: CASSIDRGETQYF
V gene: TRBV6-1; clone size: few; J gene: TRBJ2-7; CDR3 protein: CASSGTSSYEQYF
V gene: TRBV24-1; clone size: NA; J gene: TRBJ1-1; CDR3 protein: CATRDDSTEAFF
V gene: TRBV14; clone size: many; J gene: TRBJ2-3; CDR3 protein: CASSQVGTTDTQYF
V gene: TRBV20-1; clone size: many; J gene: TRBJ2-2; CDR3 protein: CSAQSRVETGELFF